A single sample gave rise to the 9 T cell receptor beta chains below, sequenced in a study of long-term antiretroviral therapy in people with HIV. Investigators performed immunoSEQ version v3.0 at survey level. Profiling relied on immunoSEQ multiplex PCR, and the TCRdb table lists in-frame clones only, not all of them. Altogether 38,000 or so clones are present, roughly 76% being singletons, with the ten largest covering over 5%. The sample was unsorted PBMCs, taken 1.5 years after starting antiretroviral therapy. Source of these receptors: a man in his late teens or twenties with HIV.

The chain combines TRBV7-6 with TRBJ1-1; D uncertain. The CDR3 is 14 amino acids. V lost 7 bases, J lost 1 base, and 13 bases lay in between. Per germline, CDR1 SGHVS and CDR2 FNYEAQ. As DNA, the CDR3 is TGTGCCAGCATGCTTGGTCAGGCGAACACTGAAGCTTTCTTT. Translating it yields CASMLGQANTEAFF.

The V call is TRBV19, the J call TRBJ2-3; D is undetermined. The CDR3 is 14 amino acids. V lost 8 bases to trimming and J lost 2 bases, with 14 bases between them. The V gene's germline CDR1 is LNHDA and CDR2 SQIVND (reference sequence). CDR3 sequence (DNA): TGTGCCAGTTCTGTAGGACGGAACACAGATACGCAGTATTTT. This translates into CASSVGRNTDTQYF.

The CDR3 sequence: CASRGPGQGVVGYTF. The CDR3 DNA is TGTGCCAGCAGGGGACCGGGACAGGGAGTTGTTGGCTACACCTTC. The chain uses TRBV6-5 and TRBJ1-2, with 9 bases identical to TRBD1. The CDR3 covers 15 residues. Germline CDR1 reads MNHEY; CDR2 reads SVGAGI. J lost 7 bases, V lost 6 bases, and 12 bases had no gene match.

The chain recombines TRBV5-4 with TRBJ2-5; TRBD2 might be the D (6 bases). The V gene lost 6 bases and the J gene lost 5 bases, with 14 bases spanning the gap. The V gene's germline CDR1 is SGHNT and CDR2 YYREEE (reference sequence). This CDR3 is built from 13 residues. CDR3 amino acids: CASTRLEGETQYF. CDR3 in DNA: TGTGCCAGCACTAGACTGGAGGGGGAGACCCAGTACTTC.

The chain employs TRBV5-1 and TRBJ2-2; D remains ambiguous. CDR1 is SGHRS, CDR2 YFSETQ, per germline. Trimming stripped 0 bases from V and 6 bases from J, with 12 bases between. The CDR3 totals 15 residues. The CDR3: CASSLDGKRAGELFF. CDR3 coding DNA: TGCGCCAGCAGCTTGGACGGTAAAAGGGCCGGGGAGCTGTTTTTT.

The chain joins TRBV27 to TRBJ2-2, with 9 bases identical to TRBD2. The trim removed 4 bases at V and 2 bases at J, leaving 8 bases unmatched. This CDR3 has 17 residues. Germline V gene sequence: CDR1 MNHEY, CDR2 SMNVEV (reference sequence). The CDR3 nucleotides are TGTGCCAGCAGTTCCTACGGACTAGCGTCCAACACCGGGGAGCTGTTTTTT. This gives the protein CASSSYGLASNTGELFF.

V is TRBV7-2 and J is TRBJ2-7; 16 bases are shared with TRBD2. CDR1 SGHTA and CDR2 FQGNSA come from the germline V gene. Trimming at V came to 2 bases and at J to 6 bases, leaving 10 bases not matched to a gene. This CDR3 contains 18 residues. CDR3 protein: CASSLPGLAGGPSSEQYF. In DNA, the CDR3 is TGTGCCAGCAGCTTACCGGGACTAGCGGGAGGGCCAAGTAGCGAGCAGTACTTC.

The chain is built from TRBV5-1 and TRBJ2-1; 9 bases fit TRBD2. The V and J ends lost 0 bases and 10 bases, in that order; junction bases with no gene match: 5. The CDR3 is 14 residues long. Germline values: CDR1 SGHRS, CDR2 YFSETQ. DNA of the CDR3: TGCGCCAGCAGCTTGGAGCCGGGACTAGCAGAGCAGTTCTTC. Translated, it gives CASSLEPGLAEQFF.

This clone was observed a few times. The chain uses TRBV4-3 and TRBJ1-2; TRBD1 is a possible D gene (5 bases). Germline V gene lookup returns CDR1 LGHNA and CDR2 YSLEER. The V and J ends lost 0 bases and 3 bases respectively, with 8 bases between them. The CDR3 runs to 14 residues. The CDR3 DNA is TGCGCCAGCAGCCAAGAGGGGGGAGACTATGGCTACACCTTC. Its translation: CASSQEGGDYGYTF.